This T cell receptor beta chain was captured by sequencing in a study of T cells in Graves' hyperthyroidism and ophthalmopathy (dated by TCRdb to about 2019). With regard to the full study: Peripheral blood samples were taken at initial diagnosis, before any treatment was given. The paper reports TCR Vbeta CDR3 sequencing of 140 or so peripheral blood samples: approximately 41 ophthalmopathy, 75 to 80 hyperthyroidism and 17 progressor patients. The roughly 91 discovery patients were randomly divided into training and test sets at a 7:3 ratio. In addition, the study compared T-cell repertoires in thyroid tissue and in blood from over 5 Graves' hyperthyroidism patients. Whether ophthalmopathy could be predicted prospectively was tested in an independent validation cohort made up of fewer than 20 hyperthyroidism patients plus 17 patients who later progressed to ophthalmopathy. After blood sampling, hyperthyroidism patients were treated with methimazole at a starting dose of 30 mg daily, and ophthalmopathy patients were treated with high-dose intravenous methylprednisolone. TCR V-J signatures able to tell the groups apart were searched for in a discovery cohort of 95 to 100 patients, of whom more than 40 had Graves' ophthalmopathy and roughly 57 had stable Graves' hyperthyroidism.

Moderately to severely active disease, a Clinical Activity Score of at least 3, a NOSPECS grade of at least 4, and a duration under 3 months were present in ophthalmopathy patients. Patients with uncontrolled infections, other autoimmune diseases, pregnancy or lactation were excluded. Diagnoses relied on clinical symptoms, serum thyroxine and TRAb, thyroid ultrasound and orbital computed tomography. PBMCs were isolated from about 9 ml of fresh peripheral blood by Ficoll-Paque density gradient centrifugation. Total RNA was extracted with Trizol reagent, and quality was checked on an Agilent 2100 Bioanalyzer. What the work shows at the level of the full study, not this receptor alone: In cross-validation, a model built on a 13 V-J signature told ophthalmopathy apart from stable hyperthyroidism with over 85% sensitivity and roughly 82% specificity, and in testing the same model reached 80%/75%. Most expanded thyroid clonotypes (frequency above 0.001) were also found in blood, which suggests that blood repertoires may mirror thyroid immune responses. In validation, the model predicted progression to ophthalmopathy with approximately 69% sensitivity and 72% to 75% specificity, a median of about six months before onset. No statistical method was used to fix the sample size in advance, and group allocation was not hidden from the investigators.

The TCR beta CDR3 regions were amplified from the RNA transcripts. For the first round of RT-PCR on the TCR CDR3, the HTBI primer set was used together with the Qiagen OneStep RT-PCR kit. Libraries were constructed in a second round of multiplex PCR, after which size selection and purification were carried out. Paired-end sequencing of the libraries was performed with 100 bp reads on an Illumina HiSeq2000. Per the authors' processing: SOAPnuke was used to process the raw data, throwing out any read that contained adapters or uncalled bases, had a mean Phred below 15, or lacked an exact constant-primer or identifier match. High-quality paired reads were merged using COPE v1.2.5, and each unique nucleotide sequence was defined as a clonotype. Clonotypes were aligned to IMGT TRBV, TRBD and TRBJ reference segments using MiTCR v1.1. Only V-J combinations with frequency above 0.0001, covering 99% to 99.2% of repertoires, were analysed. The TCS score was defined as F50 (clonal expansion) divided by E x V (chaos), with BLOSUM62-based TCRdist calculated between CDR3 peptides within each V-J. Welch's t-statistics and random forest reduced roughly 530 V-J features to under 15, which were used in a naive Bayes classifier (R e1071). The raw public reads went through TCRdb reprocessing: fastp at Q25, MiXCR clone calling, in-frame beta chains kept. Each CDR3 protein gets just one entry, which takes the most common genes and DNA from the rows behind it. The authors' filters were not applied to this entry. Across this sample there are about half a million distinct CDR3 sequences, with approximately 20% seen only once. The ten largest clones capture about 50% of the sample.

The sample holds many counts of this clonotype. It lacks a known antigen. Within one base of it there is no much larger clone, and no base qualities were kept. V has 6 bases trimmed and J has 7 bases trimmed; junction bases matching no gene number 6. The CDR3 sequence holds 14 residues, the cysteine and phenylalanine included. Solely the CDR3 DNA is kept, with 42 bases framed from the first base. In the germline V gene, CDR1 corresponds to MDHEN and CDR2 to SYDVKM. The source is a man in his forties with Graves' ophthalmopathy. Material: blood. The rearrangement combines TRBV28 with TRBJ2-1, with 10 bases matching TRBD1. The nucleotide sequence reads as follows: TGTGCCAGCAGACCTCCGGGACAGGGGAATGAGCAGTTCTTC. The encoded protein is CASRPPGQGNEQFF.